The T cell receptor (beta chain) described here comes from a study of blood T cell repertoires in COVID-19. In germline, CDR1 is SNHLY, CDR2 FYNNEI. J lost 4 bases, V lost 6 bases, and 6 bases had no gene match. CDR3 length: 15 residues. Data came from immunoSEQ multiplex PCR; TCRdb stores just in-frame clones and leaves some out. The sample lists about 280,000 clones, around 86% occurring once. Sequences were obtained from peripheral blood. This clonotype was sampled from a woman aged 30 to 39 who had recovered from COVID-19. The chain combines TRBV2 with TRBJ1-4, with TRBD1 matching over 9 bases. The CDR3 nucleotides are TGTGCCAGCAGGGTAACAGGGGGCGGTAATGAAAAACTGTTTTTT. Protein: CASRVTGGGNEKLFF. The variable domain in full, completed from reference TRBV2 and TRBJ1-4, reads EPEVTQTPSHQVTQMGQEVILRCVPISNHLYFYWYRQILGQKVEFLVSFYNNEISEKSEIFDDQFSVERPDGSNFTLKIRSTKLEDSAMYFCASRVTGGGNEKLFFGSGTQLSVL.